This T cell receptor beta chain was sequenced for a study of T-cell memory formation after mild COVID-19 (TCRdb year 2021). About the full investigation: TCR sequence clusters from the two donors were found to be largely donor specific. In a couple of donors, T-cell clones that expanded and contracted after mild COVID-19 were tracked by sequencing TCRalpha and TCRbeta repertoires over time. The cohort comprised two young, previously healthy adult volunteers, one female and one male.

What the work shows at the level of the full study, not this receptor alone: The detection of some responding clones in pre-infection memory suggests that pre-existing cross-reactive memory T cells joined the SARS-CoV-2 response. Contracting CD4+ clones were located mainly in the CM and EM memory subsets, whereas CD8+ clones were found to be enriched in EMRA. Balanced CD4/CD8 phenotypes were observed for clones contracting from day 15 to 85, whereas a bias towards CD4+ was observed for a second wave of clones expanding from day 15 to 37. Whether the second-wave clones peaking on day 37 were SARS-CoV-2 specific was not confirmed. Only a couple of mild cases were covered by the study, and larger cohorts that include severe cases with pre-infection samples were considered necessary.

Sequencer: Illumina NovaSeq 6000. TCRalpha and TCRbeta cDNA libraries were built by 5'RACE with constant-segment primers, adding sample barcodes and unique molecular identifiers. Trizol reagent was used to extract RNA from every sample. Libraries were amplified in two PCR steps, with a second sample barcode and Illumina TruSeq adapters added in the second step. Libraries were sequenced on an Illumina NovaSeq with 2 x 150 bp paired-end reads. Per the source publication's procedure: With migec v1.2.7, reads were demultiplexed and then collapsed into UMI-guided consensus sequences. Using mixcr v2.1.11, UMI consensuses were aligned to TRA and TRB V and J templates and then assembled into clonotypes. A clonotype was counted as expanded or contracted only when both edgeR and NoisET called the clonotype significant, with the noise models trained on biological replicates. For edgeR calls, the cutoffs were a false discovery rate-adjusted p below 0.01 and a log2 fold-change threshold of 1. As an exploratory analysis of dynamics, PCA with hierarchical clustering was applied to max-normalized trajectories of the 1000 most abundant clonotypes. Separately sequenced CD4+ and CD8+ repertoires were used to assign the CD4 or CD8 phenotype of responding clones. TCRdb trimmed the raw reads at Q25, called clones with MiXCR and kept productive beta chains. Every distinct CDR3 protein forms one entry, paired with its most common genes and DNA. The V and J calls here are based on TCRdb, not the publication. A total of 300,000 to 400,000 distinct CDR3 sequences appear in this sample, approximately 12% of them only once. 20% to 25% of the sample rests with the top ten.

CDR1 GTSNPN and CDR2 SVGIG were looked up in the germline V gene (reference sequence). The CDR3 contains 11 residues, cysteine and phenylalanine counted. CDR3 DNA is the only sequence kept; it has 33 bases, read in frame from the first base. V loses 1 base of germline sequence and J loses 4 bases, and the interval between the two ends is 5 bases. The table lists this clonotype with a few counts. This receptor's antigen is unknown. Base qualities were left out, and no much larger clone turns up one base away. Ficoll-Paque density gradient centrifugation was the method used to isolate PBMCs. The sample was PBMCs or a T cell subset sorted from them (not recorded which). The chain uses TRBV30 and TRBJ2-7, with the D gene call left open. This TCR derives from a man between 18 and 35 years old who had mild COVID-19 (a few samples of this study predate the infection). The sample titles of this study are shuffled in the database, so cell type and time point are left out; the donor was told from shared clones. Read as DNA, the sequence is TGTGCCTGGAGTGAGATTTACGAGCAGTACTTC. It specifies CAWSEIYEQYF.